This T cell receptor beta chain was sequenced for a study of early T cells in non-severe SARS-CoV-2 infection. About the research overall: Sequenced material consisted of bulk RNA (from unsorted whole blood), and chains were unpaired.

The library protocol tagged individual cDNA molecules with unique molecular identifiers. Each CDR3 protein is one row after TCRdb ran MiXCR on the 5' RACE reads. Among tens of thousands of distinct CDR3 sequences listed, 10% to 15% were seen once. There are many counts of this clonotype. Its antigen is currently unknown. The CDR3 is 13 residues long. Trimming took 2 bases from V and 10 from J, leaving 14 bases between them. General study results and limits: Private and CD4 specificities were missed by VDJdb matching, which favored anti-spike CD8 responses.

Sample: whole blood, taken at baseline. The receptor's source is an adult who was a healthcare worker with PCR-confirmed SARS-CoV-2 infection or an uninfected control (not recorded which). The genes are TRBV12-3 or TRBV12-4 and TRBJ1-2; a weak D match, TRBD1 (5 bases). For the CDR3, the DNA is TGTGCCAGCAGTTTACTTCATCAGGGATCCTACACCTTC. This sequence encodes CASSLLHQGSYTF.